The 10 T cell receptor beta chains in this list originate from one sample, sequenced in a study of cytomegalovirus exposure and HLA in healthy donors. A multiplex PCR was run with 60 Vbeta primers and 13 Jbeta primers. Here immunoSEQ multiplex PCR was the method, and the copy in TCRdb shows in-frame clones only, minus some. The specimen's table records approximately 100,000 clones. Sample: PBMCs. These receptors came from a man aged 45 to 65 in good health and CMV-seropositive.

The CDR3 DNA sequence: TGTGCCAGCAGTGAAACGGGAGTCGGCACAGATACGCAGTATTTT. Amino acid sequence: CASSETGVGTDTQYF. The V and J genes are TRBV6-4 and TRBJ2-3; D may be TRBD2 (6 bases). CDR3 size: 15 residues. Germline-derived CDR1 and CDR2 are MRHNA and SNTAGT. V lost 3 bases and J lost 1, with 11 bases in between.

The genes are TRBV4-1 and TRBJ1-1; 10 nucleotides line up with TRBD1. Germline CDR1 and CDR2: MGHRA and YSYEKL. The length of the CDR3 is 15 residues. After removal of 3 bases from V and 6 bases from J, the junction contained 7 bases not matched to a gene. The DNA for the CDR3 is TGCGCCAGCAGCCATCCGATAGGGACAGGGGCTGAAGCTTTCTTT. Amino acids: CASSHPIGTGAEAFF.

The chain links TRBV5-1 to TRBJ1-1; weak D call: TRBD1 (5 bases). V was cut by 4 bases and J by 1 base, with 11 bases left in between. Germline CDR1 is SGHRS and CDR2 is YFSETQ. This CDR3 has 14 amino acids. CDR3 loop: CASSQDTTNTEAFF. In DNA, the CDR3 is TGCGCCAGCAGCCAGGACACGACGAACACTGAAGCTTTCTTT.

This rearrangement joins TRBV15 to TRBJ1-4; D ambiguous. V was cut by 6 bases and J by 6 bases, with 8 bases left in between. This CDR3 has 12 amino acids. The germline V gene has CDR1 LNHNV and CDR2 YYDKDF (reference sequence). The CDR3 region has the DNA TGTGCCACCAGTTTCGGAGATGAAAAACTGTTTTTT. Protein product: CATSFGDEKLFF.

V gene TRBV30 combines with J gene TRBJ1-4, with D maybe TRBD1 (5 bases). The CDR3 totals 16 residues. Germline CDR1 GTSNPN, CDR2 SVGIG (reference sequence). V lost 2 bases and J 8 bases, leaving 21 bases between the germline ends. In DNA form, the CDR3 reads TGTGCCTGGAGTCCCGTCACGGATCAGGGTGGAGAAAAACTGTTTTTT. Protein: CAWSPVTDQGGEKLFF.

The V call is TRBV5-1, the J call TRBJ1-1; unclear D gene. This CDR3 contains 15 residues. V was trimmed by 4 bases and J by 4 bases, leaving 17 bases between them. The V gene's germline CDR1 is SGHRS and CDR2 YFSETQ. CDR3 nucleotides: TGCGCCAGCAGCGGCCGGGCCACGGGAGGCACTGAAGCTTTCTTT. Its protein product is CASSGRATGGTEAFF.

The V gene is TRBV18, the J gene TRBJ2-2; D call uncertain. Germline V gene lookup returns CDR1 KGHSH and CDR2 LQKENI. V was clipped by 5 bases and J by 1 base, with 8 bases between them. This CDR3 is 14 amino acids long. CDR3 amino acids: CASSSSRNTGELFF. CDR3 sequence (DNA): TGTGCCAGCTCATCCTCCAGGAACACCGGGGAGCTGTTTTTT.

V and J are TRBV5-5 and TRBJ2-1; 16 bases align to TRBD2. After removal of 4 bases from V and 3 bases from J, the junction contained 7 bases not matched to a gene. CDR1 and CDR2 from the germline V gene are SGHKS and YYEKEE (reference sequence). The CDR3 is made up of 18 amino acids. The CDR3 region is CASSPGLAGGGVYNEQFF. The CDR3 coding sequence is TGTGCCAGCAGCCCGGGACTAGCGGGAGGGGGGGTCTACAATGAGCAGTTCTTC.

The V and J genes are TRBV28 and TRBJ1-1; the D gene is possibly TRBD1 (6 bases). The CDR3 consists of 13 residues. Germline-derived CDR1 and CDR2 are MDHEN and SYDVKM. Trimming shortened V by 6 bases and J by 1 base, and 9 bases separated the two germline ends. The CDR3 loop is CASSPGQNTEAFF. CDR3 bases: TGTGCCAGCAGCCCGGGACAGAACACTGAAGCTTTCTTT.

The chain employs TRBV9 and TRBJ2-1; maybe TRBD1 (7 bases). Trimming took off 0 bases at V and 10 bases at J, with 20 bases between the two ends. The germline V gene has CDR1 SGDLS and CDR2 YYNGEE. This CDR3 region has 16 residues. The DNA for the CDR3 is TGTGCCAGCAGCGTAGCCCCGACTAGTTTAGGGGGCGAGCAGTTCTTC. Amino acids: CASSVAPTSLGGEQFF.